This T cell receptor beta chain is drawn from a study of Ad26.COV2.S vaccination and SARS-CoV-2 variants. Treatment indicated: some 20 received Ad26.COV2.S at low or high dose, single or two shots; 5 received placebo; per-sample allocation not given. Samples were taken on day 63 after the first vaccine or placebo injection. From germline, CDR1 is SGHKS and CDR2 YYEKEE (reference sequence). V was clipped by 3 bases and J by 0 bases, with 10 bases between them. The length of the CDR3 is 16 residues. In the case of this clone: What it binds is not known.

General study results and limits: From the TCR breadth and depth analyses, total T cell responses may have been underestimated.

The table came from immunoSEQ multiplex PCR; TCRdb's copy has only in-frame clones and leaves some out. The sample comprises 200,000 to 300,000 clones, 88% of which are singletons, and approximately 11% rests with the top ten. The chain is built from TRBV5-5 and TRBJ2-6, with D possibly being TRBD2 (6 bases). The source of this sequence is a person between 18 and 65 years old who received the Ad26.COV2.S COVID-19 vaccine or a placebo. The sequenced sample was peripheral blood, obtained in a trial of Ad26.COV2.S vaccine versus placebo. CDR3 loop: CASSYVGGSGANVLTF. The CDR3 region has the DNA TGTGCCAGCAGCTATGTGGGGGGCTCTGGGGCCAACGTCCTGACTTTC.